The present TCR beta chain was sequenced within a study of blood T cell repertoires in COVID-19. Study-level background: T cells, B-cell-depleted T cells, or PBMCs supplied cDNA or gDNA.

Germline assignment: CDR1 MDHEN and CDR2 SYDVKM. Trimming took 8 bases from V and 8 from J; bases not matched to a gene: 11. The CDR3 has 13 residues. TCRdb's copy holds only in-frame clones and misses some; the assay was immunoSEQ multiplex PCR. The table includes 60,000 or so clones, around 90% detected once. Sequencing used peripheral blood. The receptor's source is a man aged 60 to 75 with active COVID-19. The V call is TRBV28, the J call TRBJ1-2; 7 positions match TRBD1. CDR3 in DNA: TGTGCCAGCTGTCGGGCAGGGGGGCAAGGCTACACCTTC. It encodes CASCRAGGQGYTF.